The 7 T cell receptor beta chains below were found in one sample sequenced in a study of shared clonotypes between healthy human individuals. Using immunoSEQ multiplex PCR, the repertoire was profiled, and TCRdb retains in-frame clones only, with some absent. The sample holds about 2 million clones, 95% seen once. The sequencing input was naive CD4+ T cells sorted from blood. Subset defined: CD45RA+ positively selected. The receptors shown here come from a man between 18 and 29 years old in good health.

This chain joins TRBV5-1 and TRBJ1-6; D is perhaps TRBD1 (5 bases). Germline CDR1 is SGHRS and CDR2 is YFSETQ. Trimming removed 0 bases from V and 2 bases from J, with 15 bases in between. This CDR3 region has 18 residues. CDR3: CASSLVGVRSTYNSPLHF. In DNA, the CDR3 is TGCGCCAGCAGCTTGGTAGGGGTGCGATCCACCTATAATTCACCCCTCCACTTT.

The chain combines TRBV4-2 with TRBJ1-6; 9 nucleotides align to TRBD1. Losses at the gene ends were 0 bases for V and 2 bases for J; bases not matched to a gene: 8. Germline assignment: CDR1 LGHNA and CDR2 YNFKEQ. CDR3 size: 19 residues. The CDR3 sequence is CASSQELIGTGPYNSPLHF. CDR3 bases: TGTGCCAGCAGCCAAGAGTTAATAGGGACAGGGCCCTATAATTCACCCCTCCACTTT.

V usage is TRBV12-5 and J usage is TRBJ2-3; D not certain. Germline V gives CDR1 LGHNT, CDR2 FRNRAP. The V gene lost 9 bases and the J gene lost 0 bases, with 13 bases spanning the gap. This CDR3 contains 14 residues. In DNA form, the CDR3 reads TGTGCTAGCAGAGGACGAACTAGCACAGATACGCAGTATTTT. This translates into CASRGRTSTDTQYF.

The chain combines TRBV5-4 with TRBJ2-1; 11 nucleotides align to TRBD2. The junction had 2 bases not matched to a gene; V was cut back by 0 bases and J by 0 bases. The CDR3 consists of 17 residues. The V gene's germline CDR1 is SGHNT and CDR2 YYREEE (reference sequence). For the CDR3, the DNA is TGTGCCAGCAGCTTGGGGACTAGCGGGCTCTCCTACAATGAGCAGTTCTTC. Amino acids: CASSLGTSGLSYNEQFF.

CDR3 coding DNA: TGTGCCAGCAGCTCCTTTAATCAGGGGGTGAAAGTAGATACGCAGTATTTT. As protein: CASSSFNQGVKVDTQYF. This sequence joins TRBV5-4 and TRBJ2-3; the match to TRBD1 covers 7 bases. The ends lost 3 bases at V and 5 bases at J; junction bases unmatched: 15. Per germline, CDR1 SGHNT and CDR2 YYREEE (reference sequence). The CDR3 totals 17 residues.

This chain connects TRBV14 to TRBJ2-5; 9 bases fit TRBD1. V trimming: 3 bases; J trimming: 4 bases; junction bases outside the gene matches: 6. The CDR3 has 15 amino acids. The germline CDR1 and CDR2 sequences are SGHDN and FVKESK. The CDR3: CASSHRTGARETQYF. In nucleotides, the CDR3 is TGTGCCAGCAGCCATCGGACAGGGGCGCGAGAGACCCAGTACTTC.

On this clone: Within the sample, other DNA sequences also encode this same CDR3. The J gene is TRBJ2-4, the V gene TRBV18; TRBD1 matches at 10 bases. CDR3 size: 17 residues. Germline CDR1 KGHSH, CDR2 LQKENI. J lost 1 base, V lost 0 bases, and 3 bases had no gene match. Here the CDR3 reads CASSPPMGQGAKNIQYF. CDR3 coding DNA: TGTGCCAGCTCACCACCGATGGGACAGGGGGCCAAAAACATTCAGTACTTC.